This T cell receptor beta chain stems from a study of human T cells and chemical hapten exposure. Germline loops: CDR1 SQVTM, CDR2 ANQGSEA. The CDR3 is 13 residues long. V shed 1 base and J 7 bases; nucleotides not matched to a gene: 5. TCRdb processed the RACE reads anew with MiXCR; each CDR3 protein has one entry. The sample lists 52,000 or so distinct CDR3 sequences; roughly 10% were seen once. This clonotype was recorded at least ten times. As to time point: pre-sensitization, week 0. The treatment is: therapeutic diphenylcyclopropenone sensitization with weekly scalp DPC. This chain connects TRBV29-1 to TRBJ1-2, with TRBD1 identical over 8 bases. This TCR was sampled from a man aged 35 to 55 with alopecia areata. Some clones in this sample may be carry-over from other donors' samples. Specimen: whole blood, collected in connection with sensitization to the hapten diphenylcyclopropenone (DPC). The CDR3 here is CSVEGQGTSGYTF. DNA of the CDR3: TGCAGCGTTGAAGGACAGGGGACTAGTGGCTACACCTTC.